This T cell receptor (beta chain) was captured in a study of immune characterization of retroperitoneal liposarcoma. The germline V gene has CDR1 MNHEY and CDR2 SMNVEV (reference sequence). Trimming stripped 1 base from V and 2 bases from J, with 7 bases between. The CDR3 has 14 amino acids. TCRdb fed the PCR reads into MiXCR, producing one record per CDR3 protein. The table includes around 10,000 distinct CDR3 sequences, 45% to 50% detected once. The chain recombines TRBV27 with TRBJ2-3; D perhaps matches TRBD2 (6 bases). The receptor comes from a female donor with retroperitoneal liposarcoma. Sequencing was done on a sample of tumor tissue. DNA for the CDR3: TGTGCCAGCAGTTTATGGGGGGTCACAGATACGCAGTATTTT. It codes for CASSLWGVTDTQYF.